A selection of T cell receptor beta chains follows, all from one sample in a study of molecular identifiers for immune sequencing clone quantification. Each CDR3 protein gets one entry after TCRdb re-called the PCR reads with MiXCR. The repertoire consists of about half a million distinct CDR3 sequences, with 20% to 25% occurring once and the leading ten covering approximately 0.84%. Sample: naive CD8+ T cells from blood, with Jurkat cell RNA spiked in. These receptors were collected from a human donor in good health. Some libraries in this study had Jurkat cell RNA spiked in. CDR3s include the opening cysteine and the closing phenylalanine or tryptophan. D genes are given only for firm matches. Clone size is given for some rows only: seen once, a few or many times, or a class if the clone is expanded.

TRBJ2-5 | many | TRBV7-8 | TRBD2 | CASSLAGGSQETQYF | TGTGCCAGCAGCCTAGCGGGGGGGTCCCAAGAGACCCAGTACTTC
TRBJ1-2 | NA | TRBV28 | NA | CASSFRIGANYGYTF | TGTGCCAGCAGTTTTCGGATAGGGGCTAACTATGGCTACACCTTC
TRBJ1-6 | few | TRBV13 | NA | CATRVPSPLHF | TGTGCCACCCGCGTCCCCTCACCCCTCCACTTT
TRBJ2-2 | NA | TRBV7-9 | TRBD2 | CASSFRGRGNTGELFF | TGTGCCAGCAGCTTCCGCGGGAGGGGGAACACCGGGGAGCTGTTTTTT
TRBJ2-2 | many | TRBV4-3 | TRBD2 | CASSQDTSGNTGELFF | TGCGCCAGCAGCCAAGATACTAGCGGGAACACCGGGGAGCTGTTTTTT
TRBJ2-1 | few | TRBV6-2/TRBV6-3 | TRBD1 | CASSLRDRGYNEQFF | TGTGCCAGCAGCCTCCGGGACAGGGGCTACAATGAGCAGTTCTTC
TRBJ1-2 | NA | TRBV28 | NA | CASLYSLAGKDYGYTF | TGTGCCAGCCTGTACTCATTGGCAGGGAAGGACTATGGCTACACCTTC
TRBJ1-4 | few | TRBV5-5 | NA | CASSLGLVSTNEKLFF | TGTGCCAGCAGCTTGGGTCTGGTTTCAACTAATGAAAAACTGTTTTTT
TRBJ2-1 | few | TRBV29-1 | TRBD2 | CSVQGLAGGRSYNEQFF | TGCAGCGTCCAGGGACTAGCGGGGGGCCGCTCCTACAATGAGCAGTTCTTC
TRBJ2-1 | few | TRBV7-9 | TRBD2 | CASSLVGTSEYNEQFF | TGTGCCAGCAGCTTAGTAGGGACTAGCGAGTACAATGAGCAGTTCTTC
TRBJ2-7 | many | TRBV20-1 | TRBD2 | CSACTSGDYEQYF | TGCAGTGCTTGTACTAGCGGAGATTACGAGCAGTACTTC
TRBJ2-7 | once | TRBV4-1 | TRBD1 | CASSQGKGQGSYEQYF | TGCGCCAGCAGCCAAGGTAAGGGACAGGGGTCCTACGAGCAGTACTTC
TRBJ2-3 | NA | TRBV27 | TRBD2 | CASSLNRGRSGRATPPNTQYF | TGTGCCAGCAGTTTAAACAGGGGGAGGAGCGGGAGGGCCACCCCCCCGAATACGCAGTATTTT
TRBJ2-2 | NA | TRBV2 | TRBD2 | CASSSGRALYTGELFF | TGTGCCAGCAGTAGCGGGAGGGCCTTATATACCGGGGAGCTGTTTTTT
TRBJ1-6 | many | TRBV20-1 | NA | CSARVSRGLNNSPLHF | TGCAGTGCTAGAGTATCGCGGGGCCTGAATAATTCACCCCTCCACTTT
TRBJ2-3 | many | TRBV7-9 | TRBD2 | CASSSNLPTSGGGDTQYF | TGTGCCAGCAGCTCCAACCTCCCAACTAGCGGGGGAGGGGATACGCAGTATTTT
TRBJ2-3 | many | TRBV4-3 | NA | CASSQDVASSTDTQYF | TGCGCCAGCAGCCAAGATGTGGCCTCTAGCACAGATACGCAGTATTTT
TRBJ2-3 | many | TRBV19 | NA | CASSIVGQPTDTQYF | TGTGCCAGTAGTATCGTCGGACAGCCCACAGATACGCAGTATTTT
TRBJ2-2 | few | TRBV7-9 | NA | CASSFATGGNTGELFF | TGTGCCAGCAGCTTCGCGACCGGGGGGAACACCGGGGAGCTGTTTTTT
TRBJ1-5 | many | TRBV4-1 | NA | CASSPAYGVNQPQHF | TGCGCCAGCAGCCCGGCCTACGGGGTCAATCAGCCCCAGCATTTT
TRBJ1-5 | NA | TRBV2 | NA | CASSEAEAANQPQHF | TGTGCCAGCAGTGAAGCCGAGGCTGCTAATCAGCCCCAGCATTTT
TRBJ2-6 | many | TRBV6-5 | NA | CASSYRADLSGANVLTF | TGTGCCAGCAGTTATAGGGCAGACCTCTCTGGGGCCAACGTCCTGACTTTC
TRBJ2-7 | few | TRBV9 | TRBD1 | CASSAGGPAYEQYF | TGTGCCAGCAGCGCAGGGGGCCCCGCCTACGAGCAGTACTTC
TRBJ2-2 | many | TRBV5-4 | NA | CASSLDLQANTGELFF | TGTGCCAGCAGCTTGGATCTACAAGCGAACACCGGGGAGCTGTTTTTT
TRBJ2-7 | many | TRBV7-2 | NA | CASSLDPASSYEQYF | TGTGCCAGCAGCTTGGACCCAGCAAGCTCCTACGAGCAGTACTTC
TRBJ2-2 | NA | TRBV25-1 | NA | CASSDVGTGELFF | TGTGCCAGCAGTGATGTGGGGACCGGGGAGCTGTTTTTT
TRBJ2-5 | few | TRBV27 | TRBD2 | CASSALAGELTQYF | TGTGCCAGCAGTGCTTTGGCGGGGGAGCTGACCCAGTACTTC
TRBJ1-1 | NA | TRBV13 | NA | CASSLSSPTEAFF | TGTGCCAGCAGCTTGAGCAGCCCCACTGAAGCTTTCTTT
TRBJ2-2 | few | TRBV6-2/TRBV6-3 | NA | CAGEAGTGELFF | TGTGCCGGAGAGGCGGGGACCGGGGAGCTGTTTTTT
TRBJ2-3 | many | TRBV6-5 | TRBD2 | CATHGSGGVNTDTQYF | TGTGCCACCCACGGGAGCGGGGGGGTAAATACAGATACGCAGTATTTT
TRBJ2-1 | NA | TRBV12-3/TRBV12-4 | TRBD1 | CASSQPSDRANNVQFF | TGTGCCAGCAGTCAACCGTCGGACAGGGCAAACAATGTGCAGTTCTTC
TRBJ1-6 | few | TRBV10-3 | TRBD1 | CAIREEGQGGSPLHF | TGTGCCATCAGGGAAGAAGGACAGGGCGGTTCACCCCTCCACTTT
TRBJ1-6 | few | TRBV20-1 | NA | CSATRPGADYSPLHF | TGCAGTGCTACTCGACCAGGCGCTGACTATTCACCCCTCCACTTT
TRBJ2-3 | many | TRBV20-1 | NA | CSAWEADTQYF | TGCAGTGCCTGGGAGGCAGATACGCAGTATTTT
TRBJ1-5 | many | TRBV11-3 | NA | CASSCTTGTNQPQHF | TGTGCCAGCAGCTGCACAACAGGTACCAATCAGCCCCAGCATTTT
TRBJ2-1 | NA | TRBV15 | NA | CATSSFRGAYNEQFF | TGTGCCACCAGCAGCTTTAGGGGGGCTTACAATGAGCAGTTCTTC
TRBJ1-4 | few | TRBV14 | NA | CASSQEGPGFGEKLFF | TGTGCCAGCAGCCAAGAGGGGCCAGGATTCGGTGAAAAACTGTTTTTT
TRBJ1-5 | few | TRBV7-9 | TRBD1 | CASTEYTGGASNQPQHF | TGTGCCAGCACCGAGTATACAGGGGGCGCGAGCAATCAGCCCCAGCATTTT
TRBJ1-1 | many | TRBV5-8 | TRBD1 | CASSLQGDPTEAFF | TGTGCCAGCAGCTTACAGGGGGATCCCACTGAAGCTTTCTTT